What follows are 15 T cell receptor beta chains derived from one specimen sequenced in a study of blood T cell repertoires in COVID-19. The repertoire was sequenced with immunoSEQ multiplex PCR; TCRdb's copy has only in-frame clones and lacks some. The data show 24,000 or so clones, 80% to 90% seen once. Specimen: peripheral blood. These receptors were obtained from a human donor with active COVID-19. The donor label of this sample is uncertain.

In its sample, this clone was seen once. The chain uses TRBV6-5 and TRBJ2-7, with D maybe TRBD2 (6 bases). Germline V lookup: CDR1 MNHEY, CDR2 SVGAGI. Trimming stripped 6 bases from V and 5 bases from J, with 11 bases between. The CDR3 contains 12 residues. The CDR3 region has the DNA TGTGCCAGCAGCGGCGGGATCCACGAGCAGTACTTC. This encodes CASSGGIHEQYF.

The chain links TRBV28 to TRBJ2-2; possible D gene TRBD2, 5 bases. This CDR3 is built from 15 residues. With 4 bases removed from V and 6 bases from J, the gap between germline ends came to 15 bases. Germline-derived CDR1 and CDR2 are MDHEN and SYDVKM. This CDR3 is CASSSGILGAGELFF. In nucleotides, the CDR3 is TGTGCCAGCAGTTCGGGGATCCTCGGGGCCGGGGAGCTGTTTTTT. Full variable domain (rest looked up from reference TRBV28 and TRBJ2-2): DVKVTQSSRYLVKRTGEKVFLECVQDMDHENMFWYRQDPGLGLRLIYFSYDVKMKEKGDIPEGYSVSREKKERFSLILESASTNQTSMYLCASSSGILGAGELFFGEGSRLTVL.

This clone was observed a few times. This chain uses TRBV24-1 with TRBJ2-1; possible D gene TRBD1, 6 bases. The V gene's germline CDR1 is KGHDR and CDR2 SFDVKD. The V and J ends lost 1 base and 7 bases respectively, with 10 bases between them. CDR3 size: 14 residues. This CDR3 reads CATSDFRRGNEQFF. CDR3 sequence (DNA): TGTGCCACCAGTGATTTCCGCAGGGGAAATGAGCAGTTCTTC.

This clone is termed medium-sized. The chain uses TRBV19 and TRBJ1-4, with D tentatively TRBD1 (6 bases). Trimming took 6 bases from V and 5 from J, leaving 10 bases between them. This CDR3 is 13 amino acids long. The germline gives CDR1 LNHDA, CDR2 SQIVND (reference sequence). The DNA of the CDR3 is TGTGCCAGTAGAAGGGGACAAAATGAAAAACTGTTTTTT. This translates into CASRRGQNEKLFF.

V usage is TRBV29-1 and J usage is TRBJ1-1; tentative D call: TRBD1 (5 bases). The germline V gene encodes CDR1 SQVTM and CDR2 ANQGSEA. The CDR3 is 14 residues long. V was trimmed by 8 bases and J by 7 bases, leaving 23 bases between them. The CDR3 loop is CSSTPHTGVGEAFF. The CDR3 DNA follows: TGCAGCTCCACCCCCCACACGGGGGTTGGTGAAGCTTTCTTT.

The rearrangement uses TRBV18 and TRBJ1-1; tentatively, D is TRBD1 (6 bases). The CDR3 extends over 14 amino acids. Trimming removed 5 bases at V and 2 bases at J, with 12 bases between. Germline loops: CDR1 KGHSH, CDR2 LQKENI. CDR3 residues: CASSTSGANTEAFF. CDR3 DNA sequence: TGTGCCAGCTCAACATCAGGGGCTAACACTGAAGCTTTCTTT.

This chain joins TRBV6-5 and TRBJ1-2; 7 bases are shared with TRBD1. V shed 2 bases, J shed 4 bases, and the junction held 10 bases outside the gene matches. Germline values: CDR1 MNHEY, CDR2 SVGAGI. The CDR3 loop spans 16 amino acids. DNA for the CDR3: TGTGCCAGCAGTTACACGAGGTCGACAGGGCCCTATGGCTACACCTTC. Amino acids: CASSYTRSTGPYGYTF.

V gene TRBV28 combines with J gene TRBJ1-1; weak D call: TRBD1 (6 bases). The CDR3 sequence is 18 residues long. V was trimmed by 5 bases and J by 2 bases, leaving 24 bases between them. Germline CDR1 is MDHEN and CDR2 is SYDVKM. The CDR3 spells CASSPPDSFSEGNTEAFF. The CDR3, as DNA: TGTGCCAGCAGTCCACCGGACAGCTTTTCAGAGGGAAACACTGAAGCTTTCTTT.

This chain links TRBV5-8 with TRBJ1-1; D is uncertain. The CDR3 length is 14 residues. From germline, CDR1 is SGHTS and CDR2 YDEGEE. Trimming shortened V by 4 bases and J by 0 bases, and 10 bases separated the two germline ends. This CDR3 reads CASSARRVNTEAFF. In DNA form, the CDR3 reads TGTGCCAGCAGCGCACGACGGGTGAACACTGAAGCTTTCTTT.

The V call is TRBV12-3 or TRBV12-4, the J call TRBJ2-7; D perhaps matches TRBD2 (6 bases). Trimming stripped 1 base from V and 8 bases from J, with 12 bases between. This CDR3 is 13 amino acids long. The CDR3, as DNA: TGTGCCAGCAGTTTAGGCGGGAATTTGCAGCAGTACTTC. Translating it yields CASSLGGNLQQYF.

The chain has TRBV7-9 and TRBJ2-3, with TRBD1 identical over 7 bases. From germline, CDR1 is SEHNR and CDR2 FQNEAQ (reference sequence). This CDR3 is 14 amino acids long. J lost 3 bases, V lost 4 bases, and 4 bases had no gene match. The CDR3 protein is CASSSGTATDTQYF. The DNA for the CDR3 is TGTGCCAGCAGCTCTGGGACAGCGACAGATACGCAGTATTTT.

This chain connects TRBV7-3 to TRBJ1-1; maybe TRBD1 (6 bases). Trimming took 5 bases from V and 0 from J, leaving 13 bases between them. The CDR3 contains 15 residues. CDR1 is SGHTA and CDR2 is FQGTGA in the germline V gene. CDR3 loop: CASSPTGTLNTEAFF. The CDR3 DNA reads TGTGCCAGCAGCCCAACAGGGACCCTGAACACTGAAGCTTTCTTT.

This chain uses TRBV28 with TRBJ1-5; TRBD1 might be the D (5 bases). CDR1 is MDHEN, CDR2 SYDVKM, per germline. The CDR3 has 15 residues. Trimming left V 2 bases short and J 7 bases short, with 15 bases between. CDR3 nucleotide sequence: TGTGCCAGCAGTTTACAGGGTGGGGCTGGCCAGCCCCAGCATTTT. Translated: CASSLQGGAGQPQHF.

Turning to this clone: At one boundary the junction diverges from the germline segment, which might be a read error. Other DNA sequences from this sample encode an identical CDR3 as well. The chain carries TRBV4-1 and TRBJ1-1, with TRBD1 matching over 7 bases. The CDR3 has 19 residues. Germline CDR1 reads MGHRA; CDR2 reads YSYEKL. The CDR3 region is CASSHDLAGTATPNSEAFF. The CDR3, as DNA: TGCGCCAGCAGCCATGATCTTGCCGGGACAGCAACTCCAAACAGTGAAGCTTTCTTT.

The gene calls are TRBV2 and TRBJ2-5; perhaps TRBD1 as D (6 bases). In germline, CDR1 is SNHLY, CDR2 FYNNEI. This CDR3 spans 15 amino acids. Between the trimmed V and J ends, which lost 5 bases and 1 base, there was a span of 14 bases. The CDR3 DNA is TGTGCCAGCAGTTTTTTAACAGGGAGCCAAGAGACCCAGTACTTC. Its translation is CASSFLTGSQETQYF.